Following are 7 T cell receptor beta chains from one sample sequenced in a study of T cell responses to AZD1222 COVID-19 vaccine. The protocol was immunoSEQ multiplex PCR, while the TCRdb copy is restricted to in-frame clones and leaves out a portion. The sample carries about 97,000 clones, roughly 84% recorded once. The material sequenced was peripheral blood, taken on day 0 of AZD1222 vaccination. The receptors shown here come from an adult in good health.

This clone was counted between two and nine times. The chain combines TRBV5-1 with TRBJ2-5, with 7 positions matching TRBD2. From germline, CDR1 is SGHRS and CDR2 YFSETQ. V lost 0 bases, J lost 5 bases, and 7 bases stayed unmatched. The length of the CDR3 is 15 residues. In DNA, the CDR3 is TGCGCCAGCAGCTTGGTACTCGCGGGGGAGGAGACCCAGTACTTC. Translated, it gives CASSLVLAGEETQYF.

The chain couples TRBV7-9 to TRBJ1-4; D uncertain. This CDR3 has 13 residues. From germline, CDR1 is SEHNR and CDR2 FQNEAQ (reference sequence). The germline V and J ends were trimmed by 8 bases and 3 bases, with 10 bases remaining between them. The CDR3 nucleotides are TGTGCCAGCCGGACCGAGCCTAATGAAAAACTGTTTTTT. Translated: CASRTEPNEKLFF.

V usage is TRBV4-2 and J usage is TRBJ1-2, with a possible D match to TRBD1 (6 bases). This CDR3 is 14 amino acids long. V was trimmed by 1 base and J by 7 bases, leaving 13 bases between them. CDR1 is LGHNA, CDR2 YNFKEQ, per germline. CDR3 nucleotide sequence: TGTGCCAGCAGCCAAGGGGGGGGCCCTCCTGGCTACACCTTC. It encodes CASSQGGGPPGYTF.

The chain is built from TRBV15 and TRBJ2-6; 10 nucleotides match TRBD1. V lost 6 bases to trimming and J lost 2 bases; unmatched junction nucleotides: 7. This CDR3 has 17 amino acids. Germline-derived CDR1 and CDR2 are LNHNV and YYDKDF (reference sequence). The CDR3 protein is CATRPDRGATGANVLTF. The CDR3 DNA follows: TGTGCCACCAGACCGGACAGGGGGGCAACTGGGGCCAACGTCCTGACTTTC.

V is TRBV18 and J is TRBJ1-5, with D possibly matching TRBD1 (6 bases). The germline CDR1 and CDR2 sequences are KGHSH and LQKENI. Trimming took 1 base from V and 2 from J, leaving 18 bases between them. The CDR3 has 18 amino acids. CDR3 bases: TGTGCCAGCTCACCACAATACAGGGATCTAAAGGGCAATCAGCCCCAGCATTTT. Protein sequence: CASSPQYRDLKGNQPQHF.

This sequence joins TRBV6-5 and TRBJ1-1; D uncertain. CDR3 length: 14 residues. Trimming pared 6 bases from V and 5 bases from J, leaving 16 bases between. Germline V gene sequence: CDR1 MNHEY, CDR2 SVGAGI. This CDR3 reads CASRDNSVRTEAFF. The CDR3 DNA reads TGTGCCAGCAGAGATAACAGTGTTAGGACTGAAGCTTTCTTT.

V usage is TRBV19 and J usage is TRBJ2-2; D is possibly TRBD1 (5 bases). Per germline, CDR1 LNHDA and CDR2 SQIVND (reference sequence). The V gene lost 6 bases and the J gene lost 0 bases, with 11 bases spanning the gap. The CDR3 extends over 15 amino acids. The CDR3 spells CASRRTTANTGELFF. Written as DNA, the CDR3 is TGTGCCAGTAGAAGGACGACAGCGAACACCGGGGAGCTGTTTTTT.